This is a list of T cell receptor beta chains from one sample in a study of HIV-infected patients and healthy controls. MiXCR, run by TCRdb on the 5' RACE reads, gives a single entry per CDR3 protein. The profile shows 70,000 or so distinct CDR3 sequences, roughly a sixth of them singletons. The sequencing sample was made of CD4+ T cells from blood. Receptors originate from a human donor in good health. The CDR3 runs from the conserved cysteine through the conserved F or W. D genes are given only for firm matches. Clone size appears in some rows only: once, few, many, or a class for an expanded clone.

j_call d_call v_call clone_size cdr3_aa cdr3_nt
TRBJ2-1 - TRBV7-7 few CASSPAPSSYNEQFF TGTGCTAGCAGCCCGGCCCCAAGCTCCTACAATGAGCAGTTCTTC
TRBJ2-6 - TRBV19 few CASSIEAEAYGANVLTF TGTGCCAGTAGTATAGAGGCAGAAGCCTATGGGGCCAACGTCCTGACTTTC
TRBJ2-3 TRBD2 TRBV7-2 many CASSHYPAGVTDTQYF TGTGCCAGCAGTCACTACCCGGCGGGGGTGACAGATACGCAGTATTTT
TRBJ2-7 - TRBV28 many CASSLYSSNEQYF TGTGCCAGCAGTTTATACTCATCCAACGAGCAGTACTTC
TRBJ2-1 TRBD2 TRBV27 many CASSGTGRVNEQFF TGTGCCAGCAGTGGTACGGGGAGGGTCAATGAGCAGTTCTTC
TRBJ1-5 - TRBV6-2/TRBV6-3 - CASSSNTRNQPQHF TGTGCCAGCAGCTCTAATACCCGCAATCAGCCCCAGCATTTT
TRBJ1-5 - TRBV19 - CASSGTGRRQPQHF TGTGCCAGTAGTGGAACGGGACGACGCCAGCCCCAGCATTTT
TRBJ1-5 - TRBV20-1 many CSAGDSNQPQHF TGCAGTGCGGGGGATAGCAATCAGCCCCAGCATTTT
TRBJ1-4 - TRBV20-1 many CSATPMRGANEKLFF TGCAGTGCCACCCCCATGCGGGGGGCGAATGAAAAACTGTTTTTT
TRBJ1-5 TRBD1 TRBV19 - CASSIAAAGGSQPQHF TGTGCCAGTAGTATTGCGGCGGCAGGGGGTAGTCAGCCCCAGCATTTT
TRBJ2-1 TRBD2 TRBV12-3/TRBV12-4 few CASSRLVAGLYNEQFF TGTGCCAGCAGTCGGCTCGTAGCGGGCCTCTACAATGAGCAGTTCTTC
TRBJ1-3 - TRBV19 many CASSPPAGVSGNTIYF TGTGCCAGTAGTCCCCCAGCAGGTGTCTCTGGAAACACCATATATTTT
TRBJ2-6 - TRBV20-1 few CSAREGFRANVLTF TGCAGTGCTAGAGAGGGGTTCAGGGCCAACGTCCTGACTTTC
TRBJ2-3 TRBD2 TRBV20-1 - CSAYQFPSGGPDTQYF TGCAGTGCCTACCAATTTCCTAGCGGGGGGCCAGATACGCAGTATTTT
TRBJ2-6 - TRBV20-1 many CSAPDGANVLTF TGCAGTGCCCCGGACGGGGCCAACGTCCTGACTTTC
TRBJ1-2 - TRBV29-1 few CSVEGPGYTF TGCAGCGTTGAAGGTCCGGGCTACACCTTC